These 10 T cell receptor beta chains came from one sample sequenced in a study of blood T cell repertoires in COVID-19. Libraries were prepared by immunoSEQ multiplex PCR; TCRdb keeps only in-frame clonotypes and omits some of them. The repertoire holds about 54,000 clones, with less than 90% as singletons. Sequenced sample: peripheral blood. The receptors here all came from a man in his fifties or sixties with acute or convalescent COVID-19.

This chain joins TRBV30 and TRBJ1-2; maybe TRBD1 (6 bases). V lost 8 bases and J lost 8, with 21 bases in between. The CDR3 consists of 13 residues. Germline CDR1 is GTSNPN and CDR2 is SVGIG (reference sequence). The CDR3 bases are TGTGCCCTATGGGGGCCCCAGGGGCACGGCTACACCTTC. This sequence encodes CALWGPQGHGYTF.

The J gene is TRBJ1-4, the V gene TRBV29-1; D is possibly TRBD1 (5 bases). Germline lookup yields CDR1 SQVTM and CDR2 ANQGSEA. Trimming stripped 7 bases from V and 6 bases from J, with 15 bases between. The CDR3 has 13 residues. DNA of the CDR3: TGCAGCGCCCGTGACAGTTTATATGAAAAACTGTTTTTT. This translates into CSARDSLYEKLFF.

V gene TRBV19 combines with J gene TRBJ2-1; D is possibly TRBD1 (5 bases). This CDR3 has 13 residues. Germline loops: CDR1 LNHDA, CDR2 SQIVND (reference sequence). V lost 6 bases to trimming and J lost 3 bases, with 9 bases between them. CDR3 bases: TGTGCCAGTAGGATCGACAGCTACAATGAGCAGTTCTTC. Protein: CASRIDSYNEQFF.

The gene calls are TRBV27 and TRBJ2-3, with 11 bases matching TRBD1. The CDR3 contains 16 residues. V lost 2 bases to trimming and J lost 4 bases; unmatched junction nucleotides: 5. Germline CDR1 and CDR2: MNHEY and SMNVEV (reference sequence). The DNA of the CDR3 is TGTGCCAGCAGTTTAATCAGGACAGGGGGCGCAGATACGCAGTATTTT. It yields the protein CASSLIRTGGADTQYF.

This clone was seen a few times. This chain joins TRBV9 and TRBJ2-7; TRBD2 matches at 12 bases. Germline CDR1 reads SGDLS; CDR2 reads YYNGEE. The ends lost 4 bases at V and 4 bases at J; junction bases unmatched: 3. This CDR3 region has 14 residues. Here the CDR3 reads CASSYGTSGYEQYF. The DNA of the CDR3 is TGTGCCAGCAGCTACGGGACTAGCGGGTACGAGCAGTACTTC.

The chain joins TRBV21-1 to TRBJ2-3; TRBD1, as called in the table, went unchecked against the DNA. TRBV21-1 constitutes a pseudogene. The CDR3 is made up of 14 amino acids. CDR3 nucleotide sequence: TGTGCCAGCAGCATATGCAGGGGGACAGATACGCAGTATTTT. This sequence encodes CASSICRGTDTQYF.

The gene calls are TRBV5-1 and TRBJ1-5; 7 positions match TRBD1. The V and J ends lost 4 bases and 7 bases, in that order; junction bases with no gene match: 5. This CDR3 is built from 13 residues. Germline assignment: CDR1 SGHRS and CDR2 YFSETQ. The CDR3 loop is CASSRTGEQPQHF. The DNA for the CDR3 is TGCGCCAGCAGCAGGACAGGAGAGCAGCCCCAGCATTTT.

V is TRBV7-8 and J is TRBJ2-2, with 8 nucleotides matching TRBD1. Unmatched junction bases numbered 3, after V lost 5 bases and J lost 1 base. CDR3 length equals 15 residues. Per the germline V gene, CDR1 is SGHVS and CDR2 is FQNEAQ. The CDR3 reads CASSPDRVNTGELFF. CDR3 nucleotides: TGTGCCAGCAGCCCGGACAGGGTGAACACCGGGGAGCTGTTTTTT.

CDR3 sequence (DNA): TGCGCCAGCAGCTCGACCAGGGGATACGAGCAGTACTTC. Amino acids: CASSSTRGYEQYF. The rearrangement uses TRBV5-1 and TRBJ2-7; D possibly corresponds to TRBD1 (6 bases). The CDR3 sequence is 13 residues long. The ends were cut back, 3 bases at V and 4 bases at J, with 11 bases in the middle. Germline V CDR1 and CDR2: SGHRS, YFSETQ.

The V call is TRBV5-5, the J call TRBJ1-1; D might be TRBD1 (6 bases). The CDR3 has 17 residues. Germline V lookup: CDR1 SGHKS, CDR2 YYEKEE (reference sequence). The V end was cut by 0 bases, the J end by 0 bases, with 15 bases between. CDR3 DNA sequence: TGTGCCAGCAGCTTGGGTCGGGGGGCCGCTATGAACACTGAAGCTTTCTTT. Translated, it gives CASSLGRGAAMNTEAFF. The whole variable domain, filled in from reference TRBV5-5 and TRBJ1-1, reads DAGVTQSPTHLIKTRGQQVTLRCSPISGHKSVSWYQQVLGQGPQFIFQYYEKEERGRGNFPDRFSARQFPNYSSELNVNALLLGDSALYLCASSLGRGAAMNTEAFFGQGTRLTVV.